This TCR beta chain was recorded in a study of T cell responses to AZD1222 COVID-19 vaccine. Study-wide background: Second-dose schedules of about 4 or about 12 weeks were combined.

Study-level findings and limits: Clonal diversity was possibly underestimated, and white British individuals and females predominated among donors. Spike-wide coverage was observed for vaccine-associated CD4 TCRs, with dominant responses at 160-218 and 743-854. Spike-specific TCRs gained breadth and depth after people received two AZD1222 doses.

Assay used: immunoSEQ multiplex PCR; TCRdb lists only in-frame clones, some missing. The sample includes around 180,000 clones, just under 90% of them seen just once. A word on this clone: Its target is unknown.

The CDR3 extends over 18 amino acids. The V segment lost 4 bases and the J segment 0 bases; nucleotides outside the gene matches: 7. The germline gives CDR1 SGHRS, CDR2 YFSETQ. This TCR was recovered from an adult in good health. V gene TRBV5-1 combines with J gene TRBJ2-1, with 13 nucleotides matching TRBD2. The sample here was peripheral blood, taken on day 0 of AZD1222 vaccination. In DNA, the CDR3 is TGCGCCAGCAGCCCGGTCACTAGCGGGAGGGCCTCCTACAATGAGCAGTTCTTC. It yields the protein CASSPVTSGRASYNEQFF.